This T cell receptor (beta chain) emerged from a study of blood T cell repertoires in COVID-19. Here immunoSEQ multiplex PCR was the method, and the copy in TCRdb shows in-frame clones only, minus some. This sample has about 160,000 clones, with around 80% found just once. V gave up 4 bases and J gave up 5 bases; unmatched junction bases: 9. Per the germline V gene, CDR1 is MDHEN and CDR2 is SYDVKM. The CDR3 contains 16 residues. Participant-reported clinical history was the basis for cohort assignment. This rearrangement joins TRBV28 to TRBJ1-5; 9 nucleotides align to TRBD1. Material: PBMCs or T cells enriched from blood (not recorded which). The sequence derives from a woman in her forties or fifties who had recovered from COVID-19. The CDR3 region is CASSSISGTGHQPQHF. CDR3 in DNA: TGTGCCAGCAGTTCTATTTCCGGGACAGGGCATCAGCCCCAGCATTTT.